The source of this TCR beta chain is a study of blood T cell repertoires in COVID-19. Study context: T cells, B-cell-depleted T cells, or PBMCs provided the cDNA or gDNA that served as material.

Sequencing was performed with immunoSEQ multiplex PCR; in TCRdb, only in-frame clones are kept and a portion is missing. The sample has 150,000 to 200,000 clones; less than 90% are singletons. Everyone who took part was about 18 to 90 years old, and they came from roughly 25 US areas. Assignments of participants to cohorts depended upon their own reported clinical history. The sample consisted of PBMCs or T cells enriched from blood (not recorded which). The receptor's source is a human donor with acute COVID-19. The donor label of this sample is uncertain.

The CDR3 DNA reads as TGTGCCAGCAGCTCACCACAAGGGGGCACTGAAGCTTTCTTT. Encoded protein: CASSSPQGGTEAFF. V gene TRBV11-2 combines with J gene TRBJ1-1, with D tentatively TRBD1 (6 bases). The CDR3 extends over 14 amino acids. V was clipped by 4 bases and J by 4 bases, with 13 bases between them. In germline, CDR1 is SGHAT, CDR2 FQNNGV.